The rows below give T cell receptor beta chains drawn from one sample of a study of blood T cell repertoires in COVID-19. Assay used: immunoSEQ multiplex PCR; TCRdb lists only in-frame clones, some missing. The sample shows roughly 66,000 clones, roughly 82% of them seen only once. Specimen: peripheral blood. The receptors shown here come from a man in his 60s with acute or convalescent COVID-19. The CDR3 runs from the conserved cysteine through the conserved F or W. A D gene is named only where the DNA matches it firmly. Clone size, where shown, is once, few, many, or a class for clones that have expanded.

>NA|TRBJ2-2|TRBV7-6|TRBD1
CASSFHRGSTGELFF
TGTGCCAGCAGCTTCCACAGGGGAAGCACCGGGGAGCTGTTTTTT
>NA|TRBJ2-2|TRBV29-1|TRBD1
CSVTGATGELFF
TGCAGCGTTACAGGGGCCACCGGGGAGCTGTTTTTT
>NA|TRBJ1-2|TRBV9|NA
CASSSSSVRYGYTF
TGTGCCAGCAGCTCCTCCTCGGTGCGCTATGGCTACACCTTC
>NA|TRBJ2-5|TRBV6-2/TRBV6-3|TRBD2
CASSYLAGGPRETQYF
TGTGCCAGCAGTTATCTAGCGGGGGGGCCGCGAGAGACCCAGTACTTC
>NA|TRBJ1-5|TRBV18|NA
CASSSQANSNQPQHF
TGTGCCAGCTCGTCACAGGCTAATAGCAATCAGCCCCAGCATTTT
>once|TRBJ2-7|TRBV25-1|TRBD1
CASSGKPGQGYEQYF
TGTGCCAGCAGTGGAAAACCGGGACAGGGCTACGAGCAGTACTTC
>NA|TRBJ1-4|TRBV3-1/TRBV3-2|TRBD1
CASSQYSGTGGEKLFF
TGTGCCAGCAGCCAATACTCCGGGACAGGGGGTGAAAAACTGTTTTTT
>NA|TRBJ2-3|TRBV10-3|TRBD1
CAIQTGDTQYF
TGTGCCATTCAGACAGGGGATACGCAGTATTTT
>NA|TRBJ2-3|TRBV9|TRBD2
CASSERTSGGTDTQYF
TGTGCCAGCAGCGAAAGGACTAGCGGGGGCACAGATACGCAGTATTTT
>NA|TRBJ2-1|TRBV7-6|TRBD2
CASSTWTSGGYTYNEQFF
TGTGCCAGCAGCACCTGGACTAGCGGGGGTTATACCTACAATGAGCAGTTCTTC
>NA|TRBJ1-5|TRBV29-1|TRBD1
CSVEDRDGQPQHF
TGCAGCGTTGAGGACAGGGATGGCCAGCCCCAGCATTTT
>NA|TRBJ2-4|TRBV7-9|TRBD1
CASSFPGQGLKNIQYF
TGTGCCAGCAGCTTTCCGGGACAGGGACTCAAAAACATTCAGTACTTC
>NA|TRBJ1-1|TRBV28|TRBD1
CASRSGGSIVEAFF
TGTGCCAGCCGCTCAGGGGGCTCAATTGTTGAAGCTTTCTTT
>NA|TRBJ2-1|TRBV4-3|TRBD1
CASSREWGQGAYNEQFF
TGCGCCAGCAGCCGAGAATGGGGCCAGGGGGCCTACAATGAGCAGTTCTTC
>NA|TRBJ2-1|TRBV19|TRBD2
CASSIAGGLAGQASYNEQFF
TGTGCCAGTAGTATTGCCGGGGGACTAGCGGGGCAGGCCTCCTACAATGAGCAGTTCTTC
>NA|TRBJ1-5|TRBV2|TRBD1
CASRQGGSYSNQPQHF
TGTGCCAGCAGACAGGGGGGGTCGTATAGCAATCAGCCCCAGCATTTT
>NA|TRBJ2-2|TRBV25-1|NA
CASSRENTGELFF
TGTGCCAGCAGTCGGGAGAACACCGGGGAGCTGTTTTTT
>NA|TRBJ2-3|TRBV6-1|TRBD2
CASSEPGTSGPSSTDTQYF
TGTGCCAGCAGTGAACCCGGGACTAGCGGGCCATCTAGCACAGATACGCAGTATTTT
>NA|TRBJ2-3|TRBV5-8|TRBD1
CASSLGTGVTDTQYF
TGTGCCAGCAGCTTGGGGACAGGGGTCACAGATACGCAGTATTTT
>NA|TRBJ1-5|TRBV7-9|NA
CASSLSEGNSNQPQHF
TGTGCCAGCAGCCTTTCGGAGGGAAATAGCAATCAGCCCCAGCATTTT
>few|TRBJ1-5|TRBV30|NA
CAWSRGSNQPQHF
TGTGCCTGGAGCAGGGGTAGCAATCAGCCCCAGCATTTT
>NA|TRBJ2-3|TRBV5-5|NA
CASSLVVGTDTQYF
TGTGCCAGCAGCTTGGTCGTTGGCACAGATACGCAGTATTTT